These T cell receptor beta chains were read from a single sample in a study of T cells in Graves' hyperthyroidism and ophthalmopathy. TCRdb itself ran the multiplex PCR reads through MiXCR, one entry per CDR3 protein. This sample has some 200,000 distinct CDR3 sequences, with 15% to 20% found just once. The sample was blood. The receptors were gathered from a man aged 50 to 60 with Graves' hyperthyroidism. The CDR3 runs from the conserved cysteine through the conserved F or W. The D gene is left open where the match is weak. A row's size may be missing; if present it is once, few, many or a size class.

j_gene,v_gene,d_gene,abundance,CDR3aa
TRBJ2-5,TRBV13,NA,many,CASSLFAQETQYF
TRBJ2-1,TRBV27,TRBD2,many,CASSYSGSSYNEQFF
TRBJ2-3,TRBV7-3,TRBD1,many,CASSSTGGRGDTQYF
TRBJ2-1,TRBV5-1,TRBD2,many,CASSLGPSGRANEQFF
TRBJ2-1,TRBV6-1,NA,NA,CASSYGAHNEQFF
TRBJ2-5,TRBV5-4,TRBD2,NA,CASSFRGGAQETQYF
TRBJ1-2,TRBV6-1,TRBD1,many,CASKSGTGRFYGYTF
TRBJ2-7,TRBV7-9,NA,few,CASSLVAGVVYEQYF
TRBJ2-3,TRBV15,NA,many,CATSMGSVTDTQYF
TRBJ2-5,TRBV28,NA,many,CASSFTLSGMTWETQYF
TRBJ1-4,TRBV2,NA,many,CASSGATNEKLFF
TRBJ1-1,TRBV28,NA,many,CASSLLRVDTEAFF
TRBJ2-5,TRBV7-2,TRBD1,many,CASSSGQGRETQYF
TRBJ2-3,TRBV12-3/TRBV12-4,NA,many,CASQLLGADTQYF
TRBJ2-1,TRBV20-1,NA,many,CSGPATYNEQFF
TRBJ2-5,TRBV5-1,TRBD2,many,CASSLQSGTSGETQYF
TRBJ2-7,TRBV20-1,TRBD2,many,CSARGLAGPTYEQYF
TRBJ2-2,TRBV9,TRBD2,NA,CASSARTRANTGELFF
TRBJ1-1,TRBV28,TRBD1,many,CASSTDRENTEAFF
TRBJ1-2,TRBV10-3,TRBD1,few,CAITGTGVYGYTF
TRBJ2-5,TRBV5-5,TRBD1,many,CASYLNPGQAQETQYF
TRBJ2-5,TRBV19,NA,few,CASSALSGQQETQYF
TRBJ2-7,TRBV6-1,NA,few,CASGLENEQYF
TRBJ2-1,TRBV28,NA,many,CASSLLGHGYEQFF
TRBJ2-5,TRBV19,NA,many,CASNLRRGETQYF
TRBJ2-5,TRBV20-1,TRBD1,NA,CSAALAGTGVQETQYF
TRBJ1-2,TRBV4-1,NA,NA,CASSQESTGRANYGYTF
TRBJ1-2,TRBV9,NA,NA,CASSVDSLPYGYTF
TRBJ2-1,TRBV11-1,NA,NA,CASSSGQPRNNEQFF
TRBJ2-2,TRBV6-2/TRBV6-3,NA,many,CASSKNLGTNTGELFF
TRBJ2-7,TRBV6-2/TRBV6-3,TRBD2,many,CASSYPGTSGAVYEQYF
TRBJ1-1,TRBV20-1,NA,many,CSAQDNSGAEAFF
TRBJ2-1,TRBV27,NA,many,CASSFLSGEQFF
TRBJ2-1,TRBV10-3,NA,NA,CAISESSVNEQFF
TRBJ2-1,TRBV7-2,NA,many,CASSLVGGTYNEQFF
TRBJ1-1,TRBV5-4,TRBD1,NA,CASSGSPGTGDEAFF
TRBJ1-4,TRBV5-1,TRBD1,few,CASSLDGQGFEKLFF
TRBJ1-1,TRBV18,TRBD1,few,CASSPPGDRGNTEAFF
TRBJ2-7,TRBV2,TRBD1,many,CASSVPGGEDEQYF
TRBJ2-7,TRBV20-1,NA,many,CSANPPRGDYEQYF
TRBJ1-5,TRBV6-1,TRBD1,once,CASSPGQGPNQPQHF
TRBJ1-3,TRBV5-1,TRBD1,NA,CASSTGQGFSGNTIYF
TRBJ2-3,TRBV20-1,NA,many,CSARDSSGTDTQYF
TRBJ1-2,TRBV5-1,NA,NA,CASSETGAYGYTF
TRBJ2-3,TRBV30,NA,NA,CAWSVYGGADTQYF
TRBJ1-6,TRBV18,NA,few,CASSPARDSPLHF
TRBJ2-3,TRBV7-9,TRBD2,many,CASSLSAGGPSDTQYF
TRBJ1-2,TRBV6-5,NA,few,CASSYVRGGDGYTF
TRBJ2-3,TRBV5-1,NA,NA,CASSFGLVPDTQYF
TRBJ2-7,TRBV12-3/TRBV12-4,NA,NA,CASSLQGFGEQYF
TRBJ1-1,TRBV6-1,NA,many,CASSANMVNTEAFF
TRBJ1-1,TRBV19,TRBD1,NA,CASGQGRGFAEASF
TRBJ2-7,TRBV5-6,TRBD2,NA,CASSLVTSGGAYEQYF